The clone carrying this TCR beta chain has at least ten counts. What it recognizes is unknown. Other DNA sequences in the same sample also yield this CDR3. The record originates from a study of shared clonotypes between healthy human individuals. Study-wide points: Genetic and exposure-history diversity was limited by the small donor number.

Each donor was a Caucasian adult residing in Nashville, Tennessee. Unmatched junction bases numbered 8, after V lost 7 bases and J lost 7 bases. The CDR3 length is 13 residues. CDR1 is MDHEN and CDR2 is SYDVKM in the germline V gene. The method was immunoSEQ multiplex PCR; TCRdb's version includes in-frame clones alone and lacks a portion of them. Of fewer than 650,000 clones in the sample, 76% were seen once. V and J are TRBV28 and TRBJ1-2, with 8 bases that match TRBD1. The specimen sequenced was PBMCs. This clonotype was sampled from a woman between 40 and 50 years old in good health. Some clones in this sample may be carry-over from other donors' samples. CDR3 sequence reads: CASTRQGSGGYTF. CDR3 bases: TGTGCCAGCACGAGACAGGGGAGTGGTGGCTACACCTTC.